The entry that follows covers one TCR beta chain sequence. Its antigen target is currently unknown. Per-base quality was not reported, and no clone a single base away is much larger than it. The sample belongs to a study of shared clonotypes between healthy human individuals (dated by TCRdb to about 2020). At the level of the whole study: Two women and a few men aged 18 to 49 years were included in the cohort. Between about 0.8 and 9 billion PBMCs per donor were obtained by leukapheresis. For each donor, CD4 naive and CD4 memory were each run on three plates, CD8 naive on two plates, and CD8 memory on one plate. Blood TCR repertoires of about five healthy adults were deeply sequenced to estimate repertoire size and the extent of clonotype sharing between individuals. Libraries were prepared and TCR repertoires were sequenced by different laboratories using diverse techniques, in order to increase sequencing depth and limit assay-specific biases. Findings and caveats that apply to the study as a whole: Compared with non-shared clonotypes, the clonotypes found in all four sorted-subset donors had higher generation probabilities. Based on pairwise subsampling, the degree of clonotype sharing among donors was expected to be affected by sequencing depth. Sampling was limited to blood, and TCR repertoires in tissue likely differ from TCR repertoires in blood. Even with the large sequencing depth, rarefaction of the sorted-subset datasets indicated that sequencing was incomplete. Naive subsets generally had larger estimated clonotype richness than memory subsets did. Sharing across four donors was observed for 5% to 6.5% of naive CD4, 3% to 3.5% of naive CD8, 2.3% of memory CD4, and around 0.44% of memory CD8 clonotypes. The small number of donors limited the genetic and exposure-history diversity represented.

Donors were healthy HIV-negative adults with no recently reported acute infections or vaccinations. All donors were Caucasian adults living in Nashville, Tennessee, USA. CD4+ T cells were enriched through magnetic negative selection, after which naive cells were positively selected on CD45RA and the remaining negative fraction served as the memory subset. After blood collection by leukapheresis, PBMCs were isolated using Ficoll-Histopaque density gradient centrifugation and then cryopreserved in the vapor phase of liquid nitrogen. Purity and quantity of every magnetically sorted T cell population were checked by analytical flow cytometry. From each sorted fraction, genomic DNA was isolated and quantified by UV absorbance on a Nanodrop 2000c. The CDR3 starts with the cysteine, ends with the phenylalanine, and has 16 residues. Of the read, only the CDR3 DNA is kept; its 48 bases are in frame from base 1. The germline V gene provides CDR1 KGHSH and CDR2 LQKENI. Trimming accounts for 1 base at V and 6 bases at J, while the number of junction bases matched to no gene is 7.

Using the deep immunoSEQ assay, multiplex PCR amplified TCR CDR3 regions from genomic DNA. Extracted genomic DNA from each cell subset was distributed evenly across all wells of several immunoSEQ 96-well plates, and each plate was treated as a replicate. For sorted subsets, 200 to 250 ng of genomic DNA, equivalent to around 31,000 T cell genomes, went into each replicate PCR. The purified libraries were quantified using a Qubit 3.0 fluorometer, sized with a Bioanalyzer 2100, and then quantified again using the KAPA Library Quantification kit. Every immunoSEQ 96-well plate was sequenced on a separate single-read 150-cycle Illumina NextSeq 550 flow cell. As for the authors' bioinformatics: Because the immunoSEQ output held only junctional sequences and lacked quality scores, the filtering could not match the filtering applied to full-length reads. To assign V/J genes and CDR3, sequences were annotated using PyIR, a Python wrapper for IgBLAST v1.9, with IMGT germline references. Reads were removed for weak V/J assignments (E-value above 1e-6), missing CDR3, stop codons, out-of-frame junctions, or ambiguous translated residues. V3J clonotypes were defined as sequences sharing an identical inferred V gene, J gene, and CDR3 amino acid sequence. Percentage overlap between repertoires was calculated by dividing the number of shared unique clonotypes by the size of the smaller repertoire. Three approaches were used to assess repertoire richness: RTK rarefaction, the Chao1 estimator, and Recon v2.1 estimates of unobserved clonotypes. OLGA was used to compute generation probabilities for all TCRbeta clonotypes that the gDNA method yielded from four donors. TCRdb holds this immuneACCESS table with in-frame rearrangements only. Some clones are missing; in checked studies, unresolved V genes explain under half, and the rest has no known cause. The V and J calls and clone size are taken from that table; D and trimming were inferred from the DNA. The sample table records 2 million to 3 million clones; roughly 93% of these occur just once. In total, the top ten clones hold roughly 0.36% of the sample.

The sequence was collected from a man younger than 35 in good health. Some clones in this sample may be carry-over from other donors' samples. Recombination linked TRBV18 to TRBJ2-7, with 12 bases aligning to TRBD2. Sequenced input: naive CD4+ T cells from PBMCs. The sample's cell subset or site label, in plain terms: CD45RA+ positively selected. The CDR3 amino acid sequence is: CASSPQSSGRAGEQYF. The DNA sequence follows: TGTGCCAGCTCACCACAATCTAGCGGGAGGGCCGGCGAGCAGTACTTC.